This entry lists 21 T cell receptor beta chains sequenced from one sample in a study of CD8+ T cells in alopecia areata. RNA, once extracted, was reverse transcribed into cDNA for use as the sequencing template. Clones were read by immunoSEQ multiplex PCR, and TCRdb kept only the in-frame ones, dropping some. The table has around 70,000 clones, 25% to 30% seen once. Indicated treatment: oral pan-JAK inhibitor, 5-10 mg twice daily. This specimen was CD8+ T cells sorted from blood, taken at week 4, from a patient treated with tofacitinib. The receptors originated from a human donor with alopecia areata.

Within the sample, this clone is medium-sized. The chain is built from TRBV2 and TRBJ2-2, with a tentative D call TRBD1 (5 bases). Trimming took off 7 bases at V and 4 bases at J, with 7 bases between the two ends. CDR1 and CDR2 from the germline V gene are SNHLY and FYNNEI. The CDR3 has 12 residues. The CDR3 sequence: CASNQGTGELFF. The CDR3 coding sequence is TGTGCCAGCAACCAGGGCACCGGGGAGCTGTTTTTT.

In this sample, this clone turned up a few times. The V and J genes are TRBV2 and TRBJ2-3; D is possibly TRBD1 (5 bases). This CDR3 is built from 15 residues. V dropped 2 bases and J dropped 1 base, with 10 bases sitting between them. Germline V CDR1 and CDR2: SNHLY, FYNNEI. In DNA, the CDR3 is TGTGCCAGCAGTGAACAGGGAAGGGGCACAGATACGCAGTATTTT. It encodes CASSEQGRGTDTQYF.

The chain couples TRBV29-1 to TRBJ2-3; TRBD1 matches at 9 bases. The CDR3 covers 14 residues. In germline, CDR1 is SQVTM, CDR2 ANQGSEA. After removal of 7 bases from V and 4 bases from J, the junction contained 9 bases not matched to a gene. The CDR3 spells CSAVGTGWADTQYF. CDR3 coding DNA: TGCAGCGCCGTAGGGACAGGGTGGGCAGATACGCAGTATTTT.

J is TRBJ2-5 and V is TRBV9; D remains ambiguous. The CDR3 length is 14 residues. Trimming stripped 0 bases from V and 5 bases from J, with 11 bases between. Germline CDR1 and CDR2: SGDLS and YYNGEE. Written as DNA, the CDR3 is TGTGCCAGCAGCGTAGGGCTAGTTGACGAGACCCAGTACTTC. Protein sequence: CASSVGLVDETQYF.

The chain recombines TRBV9 with TRBJ2-7; tentatively, D is TRBD2 (6 bases). Trimming cost V 0 bases and J 6 bases, with 10 bases left between them. Germline V gene data show CDR1 as SGDLS and CDR2 as YYNGEE. This CDR3 spans 13 amino acids. For the CDR3, the DNA is TGTGCCAGCAGCGTAGGGCCCGGGAGCGAGCAGTACTTC. Translating gives CASSVGPGSEQYF.

By share of the sample, this clone is medium-sized (0.01 to 0.1%). This chain links TRBV5-1 with TRBJ2-3, with 9 positions matching TRBD2. This CDR3 has 15 residues. V trimming: 3 bases; J trimming: 1 base; junction bases outside the gene matches: 3. Germline V gene data show CDR1 as SGHRS and CDR2 as YFSETQ. CDR3 nucleotide sequence: TGCGCCAGCAGCTACCGGACTAGCGGCACAGATACGCAGTATTTT. This sequence encodes CASSYRTSGTDTQYF. The variable domain in full, completed from reference TRBV5-1 and TRBJ2-3, reads KAGVTQTPRYLIKTRGQQVTLSCSPISGHRSVSWYQQTPGQGLQFLFEYFSETQRNKGNFPGRFSGRQFSNSRSEMNVSTLELGDSALYLCASSYRTSGTDTQYFGPGTRLTVL.

This clone was detected a few times. V usage is TRBV30 and J usage is TRBJ2-7, with a possible D match to TRBD1 (6 bases). Germline V gene sequence: CDR1 GTSNPN, CDR2 SVGIG (reference sequence). Trimming removed 3 bases from V and 5 bases from J, with 14 bases in between. The CDR3 runs to 13 residues. CDR3 nucleotide sequence: TGTGCCTGGAGCACAGGGACCCATGACGAGCAGTACTTC. Its translation is CAWSTGTHDEQYF.

This chain connects TRBV11-2 to TRBJ2-7, with D unresolved. Deletions cut 5 bases from V and 0 bases from J, with 8 bases between. Germline V CDR1 and CDR2: SGHAT, FQNNGV. The CDR3 consists of 13 residues. The CDR3 coding sequence is TGTGCCAGCAGCCAGGAATTCTCCTACGAGCAGTACTTC. This sequence encodes CASSQEFSYEQYF. Combining the CDR3 with reference TRBV11-2 and TRBJ2-7 gives the whole variable domain EAGVAQSPRYKIIEKRQSVAFWCNPISGHATLYWYQQILGQGPKLLIQFQNNGVVDDSQLPKDRFSAERLKGVDSTLKIQPAKLEDSAVYLCASSQEFSYEQYFGPGTRLTVT.

This clone showed up just a few times. V and J are TRBV6-5 and TRBJ2-2; D perhaps matches TRBD2 (5 bases). Trimming removed 6 bases at V and 4 bases at J, with 12 bases between. Germline V gene lookup returns CDR1 MNHEY and CDR2 SVGAGI. The CDR3 length is 14 residues. CDR3 sequence reads: CASSQRSPTGELFF. The CDR3 nucleotides are TGTGCCAGCAGCCAGCGGAGCCCCACCGGGGAGCTGTTTTTT.

The chain is built from TRBV29-1 and TRBJ1-2, with D uncertain. V was trimmed by 2 bases and J by 1 base, leaving 8 bases between them. Germline lookup yields CDR1 SQVTM and CDR2 ANQGSEA. The length of the CDR3 is 13 residues. The CDR3 loop is CSVESPVNYGYTF. The CDR3 region has the DNA TGCAGCGTTGAATCCCCAGTTAACTATGGCTACACCTTC.

V is TRBV29-1 and J is TRBJ2-1, with TRBD1 matching over 10 bases. From germline, CDR1 is SQVTM and CDR2 ANQGSEA. Trimming removed 3 bases from V and 1 base from J; junction bases left unmatched: 6. The CDR3 has 16 amino acids. CDR3 sequence: CSVDGTGARSYNEQFF. The CDR3 DNA reads TGCAGCGTTGATGGGACAGGGGCAAGGTCCTACAATGAGCAGTTCTTC.

V is TRBV29-1 and J is TRBJ2-1; the match to TRBD2 covers 14 bases. This CDR3 region has 13 residues. CDR1 and CDR2 (germline): SQVTM, ANQGSEA. J lost 10 bases, V lost 3 bases, and 2 bases had no gene match. The CDR3 sequence: CSVETSGREEQFF. In nucleotides, the CDR3 is TGCAGCGTTGAGACTAGCGGGAGGGAGGAGCAGTTCTTC.

The rearrangement links TRBV29-1 to TRBJ2-1; weak D call: TRBD2 (5 bases). Germline V lookup: CDR1 SQVTM, CDR2 ANQGSEA. The V gene lost 4 bases and the J gene lost 4 bases, with 11 bases spanning the gap. This CDR3 comprises 13 residues. CDR3: CSVAGGRYNEQFF. CDR3 nucleotides: TGCAGCGTTGCAGGCGGGCGGTACAATGAGCAGTTCTTC.

This clone occurred a few times. Additional DNA sequences in this sample encode the identical CDR3. The rearrangement uses TRBV6-5 and TRBJ2-1, with 9 bases identical to TRBD1. V shed 2 bases and J 1 base; nucleotides not matched to a gene: 0. This CDR3 region has 15 residues. Germline assignment: CDR1 MNHEY and CDR2 SVGAGI. The CDR3 is CASSYGTGSYNEQFF. CDR3 nucleotide sequence: TGTGCCAGCAGTTACGGGACAGGGTCCTACAATGAGCAGTTCTTC.

A few counts support this clone. The rearrangement joins TRBV7-2 to TRBJ2-7; 14 positions match TRBD2. With 3 bases clipped from V and 6 bases from J, the junction kept 7 bases outside the gene matches. This CDR3 region has 16 residues. The germline V gene has CDR1 SGHTA and CDR2 FQGNSA. The CDR3 loop reads CASSFDQGLAGVEQYF. The CDR3 DNA reads as TGTGCCAGCAGCTTCGATCAGGGACTAGCGGGAGTCGAGCAGTACTTC.

The chain employs TRBV27 and TRBJ2-4, with D perhaps given as TRBD1 or TRBD2 (5 bases each). Trimming stripped 3 bases from V and 1 base from J, with 13 bases between. This CDR3 is built from 16 residues. Germline V gene data show CDR1 as MNHEY and CDR2 as SMNVEV (reference sequence). The CDR3 is CASSFWQGEAKNIQYF. Written as DNA, the CDR3 is TGTGCCAGCAGTTTTTGGCAGGGAGAGGCCAAAAACATTCAGTACTTC.

This clone appeared a few times. This sequence joins TRBV27 and TRBJ2-3; TRBD2 might be the D (7 bases). The CDR3 extends over 15 amino acids. V dropped 5 bases and J dropped 2 bases, with 14 bases sitting between them. Per germline, CDR1 MNHEY and CDR2 SMNVEV (reference sequence). The CDR3 loop reads CASSPKGDYTDTQYF. CDR3 sequence (DNA): TGTGCCAGCAGTCCAAAGGGGGACTACACAGATACGCAGTATTTT.

This chain connects TRBV7-2 to TRBJ1-5; D is perhaps TRBD1 (5 bases). Per germline, CDR1 SGHTA and CDR2 FQGNSA. This CDR3 is 15 amino acids long. Trimming took off 3 bases at V and 5 bases at J, with 14 bases between the two ends. CDR3 bases: TGTGCCAGCAGCTTTAGGAAGGGGATGGATCAGCCCCAGCATTTT. This sequence encodes CASSFRKGMDQPQHF.

This clone occurred a few times. The chain joins TRBV9 to TRBJ1-1; D is unresolved. Trimming left V 0 bases short and J 1 base short, with 10 bases between. The CDR3 sequence is 15 residues long. From germline, CDR1 is SGDLS and CDR2 YYNGEE. The DNA for the CDR3 is TGTGCCAGCAGCGTAGACGGGGAACCGAACACTGAAGCTTTCTTT. As protein: CASSVDGEPNTEAFF.

The CDR3 reads CAGYYFTSDTEAFF. CDR3 DNA sequence: TGTGCCGGTTATTACTTTACCTCGGACACTGAAGCTTTCTTT. This rearrangement joins TRBV30 to TRBJ1-1; D gene unclear. The CDR3 runs to 14 residues. Trimming pared 8 bases from V and 3 bases from J, leaving 19 bases between. Germline assignment: CDR1 GTSNPN and CDR2 SVGIG (reference sequence).

V usage is TRBV7-9 and J usage is TRBJ2-7; 14 bases fit TRBD2. Unmatched junction bases numbered 6, after V lost 5 bases and J lost 0 bases. Germline loops: CDR1 SEHNR, CDR2 FQNEAQ (reference sequence). The CDR3 loop spans 17 amino acids. The CDR3 DNA sequence: TGTGCCAGCAGCGGTCCCGGGACTAGCGGGAGCTCCTACGAGCAGTACTTC. Translation: CASSGPGTSGSSYEQYF.